This T cell receptor (beta chain) was obtained from a study of blood T cell repertoires in COVID-19. Study summary: In each case, the material was cDNA or gDNA derived from T cells, B-cell-depleted T cells, or PBMCs.

The CDR3 length is 13 residues. Trimming at V came to 5 bases and at J to 10 bases, leaving 5 bases not matched to a gene. Germline V lookup: CDR1 LNHDA, CDR2 SQIVND (reference sequence). The table came from immunoSEQ multiplex PCR; TCRdb's copy has only in-frame clones and leaves some out. The sample holds 190,000 or so clones; roughly four fifths are singletons and the top ten take around 7%. The sequence came from a middle-aged man who had recovered from COVID-19. The sequenced sample was PBMCs or T cells enriched from blood (not recorded which). This chain links TRBV19 with TRBJ1-6; TRBD1 agrees at 7 bases. The CDR3 is CASSRQGGSPLHF. CDR3 in DNA: TGTGCCAGTAGTCGACAGGGCGGCTCACCCCTCCACTTT. The full variable domain, with the rest looked up from reference TRBV19 and TRBJ1-6, is DGGITQSPKYLFRKEGQNVTLSCEQNLNHDAMYWYRQDPGQGLRLIYYSQIVNDFQKGDIAEGYSVSREKKESFPLTVTSAQKNPTAFYLCASSRQGGSPLHFGNGTRLTVT.